This T cell receptor (beta chain) was identified in a study of cytomegalovirus exposure and HLA in healthy donors. The study's findings and limits: TCR beta V- and J-gene trimming, according to a later analysis, was linked to a missense DCLRE1C variant. A later examination showed that TCR association rates differed by HLA locus, with DRB1 most and HLA-C fewest. Listed as cytomegalovirus-associated were 150 to 200 TCR beta chains. Most TCR beta V segments were productive about 90% or about 30% of the time in an earlier analysis.

PCR involved 60 Vbeta and 13 Jbeta primers. Clones were sequenced by immunoSEQ multiplex PCR, and TCRdb holds only the in-frame ones, with some missing. The data contain some 65,000 clones, 60% to 80% of them singletons. Looked up from germline, CDR1 is ENHRY and CDR2 is SYGVKD. Trimming cost V 2 bases and J 0 bases, with 13 bases left between them. The CDR3 has 16 residues. In regard to this clone: The antigen remains undetermined.

This sequence originates from a man aged 25-40 years in good health and CMV-seronegative. The chain links TRBV10-3 to TRBJ1-2, with D possibly being TRBD1 (5 bases). What was sequenced was PBMCs. CDR3 DNA sequence: TGTGCCATCAGTGAGCCTGACAGATTCGCTAACTATGGCTACACCTTC. It is translated as CAISEPDRFANYGYTF.